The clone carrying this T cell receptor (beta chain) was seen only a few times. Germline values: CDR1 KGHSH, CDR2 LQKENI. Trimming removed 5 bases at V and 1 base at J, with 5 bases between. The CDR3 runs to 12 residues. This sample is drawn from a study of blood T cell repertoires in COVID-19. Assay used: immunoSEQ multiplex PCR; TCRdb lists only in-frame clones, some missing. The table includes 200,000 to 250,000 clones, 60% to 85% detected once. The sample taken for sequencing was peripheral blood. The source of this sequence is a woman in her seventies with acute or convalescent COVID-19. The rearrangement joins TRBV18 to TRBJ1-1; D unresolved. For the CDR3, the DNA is TGTGCCAGCTCAGAGGGGAACACTGAAGCTTTCTTT. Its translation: CASSEGNTEAFF. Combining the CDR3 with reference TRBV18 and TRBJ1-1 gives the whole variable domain NAGVMQNPRHLVRRRGQEARLRCSPMKGHSHVYWYRQLPEEGLKFMVYLQKENIIDESGMPKERFSAEFPKEGPSILRIQQVVRGDSAAYFCASSEGNTEAFFGQGTRLTVV.